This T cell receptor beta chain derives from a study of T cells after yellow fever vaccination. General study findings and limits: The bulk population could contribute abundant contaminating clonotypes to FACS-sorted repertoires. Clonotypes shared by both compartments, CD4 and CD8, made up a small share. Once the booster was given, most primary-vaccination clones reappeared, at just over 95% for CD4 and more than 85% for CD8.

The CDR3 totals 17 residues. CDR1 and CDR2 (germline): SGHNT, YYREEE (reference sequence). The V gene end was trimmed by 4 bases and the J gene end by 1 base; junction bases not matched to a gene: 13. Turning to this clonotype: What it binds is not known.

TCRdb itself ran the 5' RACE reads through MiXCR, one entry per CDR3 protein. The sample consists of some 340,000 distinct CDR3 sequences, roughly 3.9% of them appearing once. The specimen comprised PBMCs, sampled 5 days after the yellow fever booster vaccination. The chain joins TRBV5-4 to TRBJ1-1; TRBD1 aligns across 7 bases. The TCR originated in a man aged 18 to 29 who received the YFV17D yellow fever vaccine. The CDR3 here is CASSPNTGTAENTEAFF. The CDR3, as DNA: TGTGCCAGCAGCCCAAACACCGGGACAGCGGAGAACACTGAAGCTTTCTTT.